The 20 T cell receptor beta chains below come from one sample, sequenced in a study of patients with pleural tuberculosis. TCRdb used MiXCR to reprocess the reads, holding one entry per CDR3 protein. The sample yields 40,000 to 55,000 distinct CDR3 sequences, 7.3% seen once. Source of these receptors: a human donor with pleural tuberculosis.

The sample holds many counts of this clonotype. DNA for the CDR3: TGTGCCAGCAGTCCGACAGGGGAGGGCAATCAGCCCCAGCATTTT. Its protein is CASSPTGEGNQPQHF. V is TRBV28 and J is TRBJ1-5; the match to TRBD1 covers 8 bases. CDR3 length: 15 amino acids. Trimming took 5 bases from V and 2 from J; bases not matched to a gene: 5. Germline values: CDR1 MDHEN, CDR2 SYDVKM.

This clonotype was recorded many times. This chain joins TRBV27 and TRBJ1-6; 7 bases agree with TRBD1. V shed 6 bases and J 8 bases; nucleotides not matched to a gene: 7. The CDR3 sequence is 14 residues long. Germline V gene data show CDR1 as MNHEY and CDR2 as SMNVEV (reference sequence). DNA of the CDR3: TGTGCCAGCAGCCGCGGACAGGAGTATTCACCCCTCCACTTT. Translating it yields CASSRGQEYSPLHF.

This clonotype was counted between two and nine times. The chain uses TRBV5-1 and TRBJ2-1; either TRBD1 or TRBD2 may fit D (5 bases each). Germline V gene lookup returns CDR1 SGHRS and CDR2 YFSETQ. The CDR3 is 14 residues long. V was trimmed by 3 bases and J by 8 bases, leaving 15 bases between them. The CDR3: CASSSLWGKDEQFF. CDR3 nucleotide sequence: TGCGCCAGCAGCTCCCTGTGGGGGAAGGATGAGCAGTTCTTC.

In this sample, this clonotype turned up many times. The genes are TRBV2 and TRBJ2-5; 11 bases are shared with TRBD2. CDR1 is SNHLY, CDR2 FYNNEI, per germline. Losses at the gene ends were 7 bases for V and 2 bases for J; bases not matched to a gene: 3. This CDR3 region has 14 residues. The CDR3 sequence: CASTRLAGQETQYF. The CDR3 nucleotides are TGTGCCAGCACTCGACTAGCGGGGCAAGAGACCCAGTACTTC.

This clonotype was seen ten or more times. The genes are TRBV27 and TRBJ2-1; 8 nucleotides match TRBD2. Trimming took 1 base from V and 6 from J; bases not matched to a gene: 5. This CDR3 is 15 amino acids long. Germline V lookup: CDR1 MNHEY, CDR2 SMNVEV (reference sequence). This chain's CDR3 is CASSLLTSGRNEQFF. The CDR3, as DNA: TGTGCCAGCAGTTTATTAACTAGCGGTCGCAATGAGCAGTTCTTC.

The DNA of the CDR3 is TGTGCCTCCGTAGTCCCCCAAACTGAAGCTTTCTTT. Its translation: CASVVPQTEAFF. The chain employs TRBV10-3 and TRBJ1-1; D unclear. Between the trimmed V and J ends, which lost 11 bases and 5 bases, there was a span of 15 bases. Germline CDR1 and CDR2: ENHRY and SYGVKD. The CDR3 consists of 12 residues.

This clonotype was seen ten or more times. The V and J genes are TRBV28 and TRBJ2-5; D may be TRBD1 (5 bases). V was clipped by 6 bases and J by 1 base, with 15 bases between them. The CDR3 runs to 15 residues. The germline gives CDR1 MDHEN, CDR2 SYDVKM. CDR3 protein: CASSPRVGGQETQYF. The DNA for the CDR3 is TGTGCCAGCAGCCCCAGGGTCGGCGGCCAAGAGACCCAGTACTTC. The whole variable domain, filled in from reference TRBV28 and TRBJ2-5, reads DVKVTQSSRYLVKRTGEKVFLECVQDMDHENMFWYRQDPGLGLRLIYFSYDVKMKEKGDIPEGYSVSREKKERFSLILESASTNQTSMYLCASSPRVGGQETQYFGPGTRLLVL.

This clonotype was counted at least ten times. The chain has TRBV10-3 and TRBJ2-5; D remains unclear. Deletions cut 3 bases from V and 1 base from J, with 6 bases between. This CDR3 comprises 13 residues. The germline V gene encodes CDR1 ENHRY and CDR2 SYGVKD. In DNA, the CDR3 is TGTGCCATCAGTGATGCCGCCCAAGAGACCCAGTACTTC. Translating it yields CAISDAAQETQYF.

This clonotype was observed many times. This chain uses TRBV16 with TRBJ1-1; no clear D. Germline V lookup: CDR1 KGHSY, CDR2 FQNENV. The CDR3 has 12 amino acids. V gave up 3 bases and J gave up 8 bases, with 10 bases separating them. Here the CDR3 reads CASSQGSREAFF. The CDR3 region has the DNA TGTGCCAGCAGCCAGGGAAGCAGGGAAGCTTTCTTT.

A remark on this clonotype: At one end, the junction sequence differs from germline, possibly due to a read error. The chain joins TRBV15 to TRBJ2-2, with D possibly matching TRBD2 (6 bases). The CDR3 spans 13 residues. Germline CDR1 LNHNV, CDR2 YYDKDF (reference sequence). As DNA, the CDR3 is TGTGCCACCAGCAGAGATGGTTACGGGGGGCTGTTTTTT. Amino acid sequence: CATSRDGYGGLFF.

This clonotype was recorded a few times. DNA of the CDR3: TGCAGCGTTGAAGGTCGCGGGACAGGGAATGAAAAACTGTTTTTT. This codes for CSVEGRGTGNEKLFF. The genes are TRBV29-1 and TRBJ1-4; TRBD1 matches at 9 bases. The V and J ends lost 1 base and 5 bases, in that order; junction bases with no gene match: 5. The germline CDR1 and CDR2 sequences are SQVTM and ANQGSEA. The CDR3 has 15 residues.

Many counts were recorded for this clonotype. V and J are TRBV19 and TRBJ2-2; TRBD1 is a possible D gene (5 bases). Trimming stripped 5 bases from V and 0 bases from J, with 10 bases between. Germline V CDR1 and CDR2: LNHDA, SQIVND (reference sequence). This CDR3 comprises 15 residues. CDR3 DNA: TGTGCCAGTAGTGTCGGACATACGAACACCGGGGAGCTGTTTTTT. Protein sequence: CASSVGHTNTGELFF. Variable domain in full (rest from reference TRBV19 and TRBJ2-2): DGGITQSPKYLFRKEGQNVTLSCEQNLNHDAMYWYRQDPGQGLRLIYYSQIVNDFQKGDIAEGYSVSREKKESFPLTVTSAQKNPTAFYLCASSVGHTNTGELFFGEGSRLTVL.

At least ten counts were recorded for this clonotype. The chain has TRBV12-3 or TRBV12-4 and TRBJ2-7; 11 nucleotides match TRBD2. There are 16 residues in the CDR3. The V and J ends lost 5 bases and 0 bases, in that order; junction bases with no gene match: 6. The CDR3 DNA sequence: TGTGCCAGCAGTCCCCTGACTAGCGGGGTCTCCTACGAGCAGTACGTC. This gives the protein CASSPLTSGVSYEQYV.

This clonotype was counted many times. The chain combines TRBV28 with TRBJ1-1; D may be TRBD1 (5 bases). The length of the CDR3 is 14 residues. The V and J ends lost 6 bases and 1 base respectively, with 12 bases between them. The germline gives CDR1 MDHEN, CDR2 SYDVKM. This chain's CDR3 is CASSKTAQNTEAFF. DNA for the CDR3: TGTGCCAGCAGCAAGACAGCCCAGAACACTGAAGCTTTCTTT.

This clonotype was observed many times. This rearrangement joins TRBV27 to TRBJ1-6, with TRBD1 as a possible D gene (6 bases). Germline V gene lookup returns CDR1 MNHEY and CDR2 SMNVEV (reference sequence). The CDR3 contains 14 residues. Trimming pared 6 bases from V and 7 bases from J, leaving 13 bases between. The DNA for the CDR3 is TGTGCCAGCAGCCGCCGGGACACAAATTCACCCCTCCACTTT. It encodes CASSRRDTNSPLHF.

This clonotype was seen at least ten times. The chain recombines TRBV12-3 or TRBV12-4 with TRBJ2-7; no clear D gene. The CDR3 is 15 amino acids. V was cut by 5 bases and J by 0 bases, with 14 bases left in between. Here the CDR3 reads CASSPRRSGSYEQYV. CDR3 DNA: TGTGCCAGCAGTCCACGACGATCAGGCTCCTACGAGCAGTACGTC.

This clonotype was found many times. This rearrangement joins TRBV6-1 to TRBJ2-7; weak D call: TRBD1 (7 bases). V lost 6 bases and J lost 3, with 15 bases in between. This CDR3 contains 14 residues. From germline, CDR1 is MNHNS and CDR2 SASEGT. Here the CDR3 reads CASSSGDSYYEQYF. In DNA, the CDR3 is TGTGCCAGCAGCTCGGGGGACAGCTACTACGAGCAGTACTTC.

This clonotype occurred many times. The chain uses TRBV10-3 and TRBJ1-1; 7 nucleotides line up with TRBD1. This CDR3 is 13 amino acids long. Trimming took 10 bases from V and 6 from J; bases not matched to a gene: 11. Germline V gene lookup returns CDR1 ENHRY and CDR2 SYGVKD. The CDR3 loop reads CATTNDREAEAFF. The DNA of the CDR3 is TGTGCCACCACAAACGACAGGGAGGCTGAAGCTTTCTTT.

This clonotype has at least ten counts. V usage is TRBV3-1 and J usage is TRBJ2-1; 8 nucleotides match TRBD2. Trimming cost V 4 bases and J 7 bases; bases outside gene matches: 3. The CDR3 sequence is 13 residues long. Looked up from germline, CDR1 is LGHDT and CDR2 is YNNKEL (reference sequence). Here the CDR3 reads CASSLRGGNEQFF. CDR3 DNA: TGTGCCAGCAGCCTTCGGGGGGGTAATGAGCAGTTCTTC.

This clonotype has a single count. Possible read error: a much larger clone is one base away. This likely comes from a read error, as the CDR3 has no conserved phenylalanine or tryptophan at its end. The rearrangement uses TRBV6-1 and TRBJ1-1; TRBD1 aligns across 9 bases. V lost 6 bases to trimming and J lost 4 bases; unmatched junction nucleotides: 6. The CDR3 has 14 residues. Germline CDR1 is MNHNS and CDR2 is SASEGT. CDR3 sequence reads: CASRGQGRGTEAFL. DNA for the CDR3: TGTGCCAGCAGGGGACAGGGCAGGGGCACTGAAGCTTTCCTT.